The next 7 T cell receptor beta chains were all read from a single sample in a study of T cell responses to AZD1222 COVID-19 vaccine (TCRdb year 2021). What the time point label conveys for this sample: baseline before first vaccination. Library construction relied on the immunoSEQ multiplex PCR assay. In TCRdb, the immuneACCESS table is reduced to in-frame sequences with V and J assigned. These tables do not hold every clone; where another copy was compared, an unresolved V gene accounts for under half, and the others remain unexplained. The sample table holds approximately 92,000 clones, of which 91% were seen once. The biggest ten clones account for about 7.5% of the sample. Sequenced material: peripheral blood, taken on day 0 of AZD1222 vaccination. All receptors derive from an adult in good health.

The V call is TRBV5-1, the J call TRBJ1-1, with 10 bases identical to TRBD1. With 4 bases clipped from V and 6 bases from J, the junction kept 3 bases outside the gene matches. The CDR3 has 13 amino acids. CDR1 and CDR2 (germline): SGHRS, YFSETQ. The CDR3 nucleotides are TGCGCCAGCAGCCTCGGGACAGGGGCTGAAGCTTTCTTT. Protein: CASSLGTGAEAFF. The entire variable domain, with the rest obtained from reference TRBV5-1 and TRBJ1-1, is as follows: KAGVTQTPRYLIKTRGQQVTLSCSPISGHRSVSWYQQTPGQGLQFLFEYFSETQRNKGNFPGRFSGRQFSNSRSEMNVSTLELGDSALYLCASSLGTGAEAFFGQGTRLTVV.

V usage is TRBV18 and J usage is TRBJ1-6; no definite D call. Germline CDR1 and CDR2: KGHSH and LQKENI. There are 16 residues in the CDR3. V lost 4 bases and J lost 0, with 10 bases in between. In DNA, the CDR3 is TGTGCCAGCTCACTGGTCTCGAGCTCCTATAATTCACCCCTCCACTTT. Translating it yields CASSLVSSSYNSPLHF.

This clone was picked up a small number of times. The CDR3 DNA is TGTGCCAGCAGCAATTGGGCAGACTCTGGAAACACCATATATTTT. It codes for CASSNWADSGNTIYF. This chain links TRBV6-5 with TRBJ1-3; D uncertain. The V end lost 6 bases, the J end lost 0 bases, and 12 bases lay between the germline ends. The CDR3 totals 15 residues. The germline gives CDR1 MNHEY, CDR2 SVGAGI.

DNA for the CDR3: TGCGCCAGCAGCCCCCAGAGTAATAACTATGGCTACACCTTC. Translation gives CASSPQSNNYGYTF. The J gene is TRBJ1-2, the V gene TRBV5-1; D gene unclear. The germline CDR1 and CDR2 sequences are SGHRS and YFSETQ. V lost 4 bases and J 1 base, leaving 11 bases between the germline ends. There are 14 residues in the CDR3. Full variable domain (remainder filled in from reference TRBV5-1 and TRBJ1-2): KAGVTQTPRYLIKTRGQQVTLSCSPISGHRSVSWYQQTPGQGLQFLFEYFSETQRNKGNFPGRFSGRQFSNSRSEMNVSTLELGDSALYLCASSPQSNNYGYTFGSGTRLTVV.

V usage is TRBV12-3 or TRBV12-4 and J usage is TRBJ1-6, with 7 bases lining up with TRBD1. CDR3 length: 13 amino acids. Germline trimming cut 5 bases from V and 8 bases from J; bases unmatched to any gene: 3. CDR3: CASSEQGYSPLHF. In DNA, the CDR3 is TGTGCCAGCAGTGAACAGGGGTATTCACCCCTCCACTTT.

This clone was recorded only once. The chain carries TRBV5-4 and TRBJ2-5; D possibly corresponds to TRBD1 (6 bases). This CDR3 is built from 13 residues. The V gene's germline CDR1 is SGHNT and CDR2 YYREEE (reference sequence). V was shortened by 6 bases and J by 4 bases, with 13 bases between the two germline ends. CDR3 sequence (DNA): TGTGCCAGCACCAGACAGGATGGAGAGACCCAGTACTTC. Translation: CASTRQDGETQYF.

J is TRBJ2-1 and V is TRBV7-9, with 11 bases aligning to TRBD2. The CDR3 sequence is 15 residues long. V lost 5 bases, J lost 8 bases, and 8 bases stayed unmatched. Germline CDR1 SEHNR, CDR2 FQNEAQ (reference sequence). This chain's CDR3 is CASSPGLAGGYEQFF. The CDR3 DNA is TGTGCCAGCAGCCCAGGGCTAGCGGGGGGTTATGAGCAGTTCTTC.